This TCR beta chain was identified during a study of cytomegalovirus exposure and HLA in healthy donors. The study, taken as a whole, reports: Across all donors, roughly uniform sequencing depth was an assumption of the presence/absence analyses. Most subjects had HLA-A and HLA-B alleles reportedly predicted accurately by TCR beta sequences.

Losses at the gene ends were 4 bases for V and 2 bases for J; bases not matched to a gene: 2. Germline V gene lookup returns CDR1 SGHNT and CDR2 YYREEE (reference sequence). The CDR3 is made up of 13 amino acids. As to this clone: Its target is not known.

The study ran its PCR with 60 Vbeta and 13 Jbeta primers. Using immunoSEQ multiplex PCR, the repertoire was profiled, and TCRdb retains in-frame clones only, with some absent. The table has under 70,000 clones, over 65% seen once. Healthy bone marrow donors supplied every sample. This chain joins TRBV5-4 and TRBJ2-7, with 8 bases aligning to TRBD1. What was sequenced was PBMCs. This clonotype was sampled from a man aged 35-49 years in good health and CMV-seropositive. The CDR3 DNA reads TGTGCCAGCAGCGCGGACAGGGCCTACGAGCAGTACTTC. It codes for CASSADRAYEQYF. Using reference TRBV5-4 and TRBJ2-7 for the parts outside the CDR3, the full variable domain is ETGVTQSPTHLIKTRGQQVTLRCSSQSGHNTVSWYQQALGQGPQFIFQYYREEENGRGNFPPRFSGLQFPNYSSELNVNALELDDSALYLCASSADRAYEQYFGPGTRLTVT.